This TCR beta chain was sequenced for a study of blood T cell repertoires in COVID-19. The wider study: T cells, B-cell-depleted T cells, or PBMCs provided the cDNA or gDNA that served as material.

Per the study methods: Reference gene primer amplification gave nucleated cell count estimates. The protocol was immunoSEQ multiplex PCR, while the TCRdb copy is restricted to in-frame clones and leaves out a portion. For V, J and clone size, that table is used; D and trimming come from the DNA. Counted here are some 200,000 clones, roughly nine tenths occurring once; the ten biggest clones make up less than 3.5%. V shed 5 bases and J shed 1 base, with 5 bases lying between them. The CDR3 spans 13 residues. Germline assignment: CDR1 MNHEY and CDR2 SVGAGI. The clonotype originates from a man aged 65-85 years with acute or convalescent COVID-19. The material sequenced was peripheral blood. The chain recombines TRBV6-5 with TRBJ2-2; D uncertain. CDR3: CASSPRNTGELFF. The CDR3 DNA reads as TGTGCCAGCAGTCCCAGGAACACCGGGGAGCTGTTTTTT.